Presented here are 29 T cell receptor beta chains from one specimen sequenced in a study of T-cell memory formation after mild COVID-19. TCRdb reprocessed the 5' RACE reads with MiXCR, giving one entry per CDR3 protein. This table holds 130,000 to 150,000 distinct CDR3 sequences, 19% found once. Sequencing was performed on PBMCs or a T cell subset sorted from them (not recorded which). These receptors originate from an adult woman who had mild COVID-19 (a few samples of this study predate the infection). Cell type and time point are not known.

The table lists this clonotype with a count of one. This chain uses TRBV12-3 or TRBV12-4 with TRBJ1-6, with 8 bases matching TRBD1. CDR3 length equals 17 residues. The V and J ends lost 5 bases and 12 bases, in that order; junction bases with no gene match: 18. CDR3 amino acids: CASSLRASDREPLPLHF. The DNA of the CDR3 is TGTGCCAGCAGTCTGCGGGCTTCGGACAGGGAACCCCTACCCCTCCACTTT.

The chain recombines TRBV30 with TRBJ2-1, with no clear D. The CDR3 is 12 amino acids. Germline V CDR1 and CDR2: GTSNPN, SVGIG (reference sequence). Trimming took 1 base from V and 4 from J, leaving 5 bases between them. As DNA, the CDR3 is TGTGCCTGGAGTGATGTTTACAATGAGCAGTTCTTC. Translating gives CAWSDVYNEQFF.

The V call is TRBV6-6, the J call TRBJ1-3; perhaps TRBD1 as D (6 bases). Germline CDR1 is MNHNY and CDR2 is SVGAGI (reference sequence). The CDR3 extends over 17 amino acids. V gave up 0 bases and J gave up 3 bases, with 15 bases separating them. The CDR3 is CASSYSRAGGGGNTIYF. The CDR3 DNA reads TGTGCCAGCAGTTACTCACGAGCCGGAGGGGGTGGAAACACCATATATTTT.

The chain is built from TRBV27 and TRBJ1-2; D possibly corresponds to TRBD1 (6 bases). This CDR3 comprises 17 residues. Looked up from germline, CDR1 is MNHEY and CDR2 is SMNVEV (reference sequence). V dropped 5 bases and J dropped 3 bases, with 22 bases sitting between them. The CDR3 DNA follows: TGTGCCAGCAGTAACGTTGGGATGGGGGGGCGAGACTATGGCTACACCTTC. This sequence encodes CASSNVGMGGRDYGYTF.

The rearrangement uses TRBV2 and TRBJ2-7; D is perhaps TRBD2 (5 bases). Germline V gene lookup returns CDR1 SNHLY and CDR2 FYNNEI. The CDR3 covers 15 residues. Trimming took 6 bases from V and 2 from J, leaving 17 bases between them. CDR3 nucleotides: TGTGCCAGCAGCCCCCAGACCTACGGGGCCTACGAGCAGTACTTC. This sequence encodes CASSPQTYGAYEQYF. Full variable domain (remainder filled in from reference TRBV2 and TRBJ2-7): EPEVTQTPSHQVTQMGQEVILRCVPISNHLYFYWYRQILGQKVEFLVSFYNNEISEKSEIFDDQFSVERPDGSNFTLKIRSTKLEDSAMYFCASSPQTYGAYEQYFGPGTRLTVT.

A few counts support this clonotype. The chain is built from TRBV7-3 and TRBJ2-1; D call uncertain. V gave up 5 bases and J gave up 5 bases, with 10 bases separating them. The V gene's germline CDR1 is SGHTA and CDR2 FQGTGA. The CDR3 runs 13 residues. CDR3 sequence (DNA): TGTGCCAGCAGCCCGACCATCCACAATGAGCAGTTCTTC. Translated, it gives CASSPTIHNEQFF.

The CDR3 region is CASSPTGGEGYEQYF. Here the CDR3 DNA reads TGCGCCAGCAGTCCCACGGGGGGCGAGGGGTACGAGCAGTACTTC. The genes are TRBV5-1 and TRBJ2-7; D is perhaps TRBD2 (7 bases). V lost 5 bases, J lost 4 bases, and 19 bases lay in between. Germline V gives CDR1 SGHRS, CDR2 YFSETQ. CDR3 length: 15 amino acids.

The V gene is TRBV18, the J gene TRBJ1-1; 8 nucleotides agree with TRBD1. The J segment lost 1 base and the V segment lost 2 bases, leaving 6 bases of the junction unmatched. The CDR3 runs to 16 residues. In germline, CDR1 is KGHSH, CDR2 LQKENI. The DNA of the CDR3 is TGTGCCAGCTCACCAAATTCGGGACAGGCGAACACTGAAGCTTTCTTT. This gives the protein CASSPNSGQANTEAFF.

This clonotype has more than one count but fewer than ten. This sequence joins TRBV6-2 or TRBV6-3 and TRBJ1-2; a weak D match, TRBD1 (5 bases). Looked up from germline, CDR1 is MNHEY and CDR2 is SVGEGT. The CDR3 length is 12 residues. V was shortened by 7 bases and J by 5 bases, with 11 bases between the two germline ends. The CDR3 sequence is CASKASGYGYTF. DNA for the CDR3: TGTGCCAGCAAGGCCTCAGGGTATGGCTACACCTTC.

This clonotype was counted between two and nine times. The gene calls are TRBV6-5 and TRBJ2-7; TRBD1 matches 7 bases. The CDR3 runs 14 residues. CDR1 is MNHEY and CDR2 is SVGAGI in the germline V gene. The J segment lost 3 bases and the V segment lost 4 bases, leaving 6 bases of the junction unmatched. CDR3 DNA sequence: TGTGCCAGCAGTTCCGGGACAGTAGTCTACGAGCAGTACTTC. Its translation: CASSSGTVVYEQYF.

V gene TRBV20-1 combines with J gene TRBJ2-7; TRBD1 matches at 12 bases. Germline loops: CDR1 DFQATT, CDR2 SNEGSKA (reference sequence). The CDR3 length is 17 residues. J gave up 0 bases and V 6 bases, and 12 bases lay outside the gene matches. The DNA for the CDR3 is TGCAGTGCATGCCGGGACAGGGGGCTGTCTCTCTCCTACGAGCAGTACTTC. Protein product: CSACRDRGLSLSYEQYF.

This clonotype was seen a handful of times. This chain uses TRBV5-5 with TRBJ1-5, with 8 bases that match TRBD1. CDR1 is SGHKS, CDR2 YYEKEE, per germline (reference sequence). CDR3 length: 14 amino acids. J was trimmed by 5 bases and V by 0 bases; bases with no gene match: 1. The chain's CDR3 is CASSLAGGHQPQHF. CDR3 nucleotide sequence: TGTGCCAGCAGCTTGGCAGGGGGCCATCAGCCCCAGCATTTT. The entire variable domain, with the rest obtained from reference TRBV5-5 and TRBJ1-5, is as follows: DAGVTQSPTHLIKTRGQQVTLRCSPISGHKSVSWYQQVLGQGPQFIFQYYEKEERGRGNFPDRFSARQFPNYSSELNVNALLLGDSALYLCASSLAGGHQPQHFGDGTRLSIL.

There are many counts of this clonotype. This chain uses TRBV29-1 with TRBJ2-2, with TRBD1 matching 10 bases. Losses at the gene ends were 7 bases for V and 6 bases for J; bases not matched to a gene: 5. Looked up from germline, CDR1 is SQVTM and CDR2 is ANQGSEA. The CDR3 is 13 amino acids. The CDR3 DNA is TGCAGCGGTGGACAGGGGGTCGCCGGGGAGCTGTTTTTT. Translated: CSGGQGVAGELFF.

This chain links TRBV18 with TRBJ1-1, with a weak D call TRBD1 (5 bases). CDR3 length equals 15 residues. Germline V gene lookup returns CDR1 KGHSH and CDR2 LQKENI. V dropped 0 bases and J dropped 7 bases, with 15 bases sitting between them. CDR3 nucleotide sequence: TGTGCCAGCTCACCACCTCGCGGGACCCGTATTGAAGCTTTCTTT. This translates into CASSPPRGTRIEAFF.

This clonotype was seen only once. Sequence at one end of the junction differs from germline and may be a read error. The CDR3 spells CASSTEVTETFF. Here the CDR3 DNA reads TGTGCCAGCAGCACCGAGGTCACTGAAACTTTCTTT. The rearrangement links TRBV7-9 to TRBJ1-1; D is ambiguous. From germline, CDR1 is SEHNR and CDR2 FQNEAQ (reference sequence). This CDR3 spans 12 amino acids.

The CDR3 DNA reads TGCAGTGCCGGGACAGGGAACTATGGCTACACCTTC. Its protein is CSAGTGNYGYTF. This sequence joins TRBV20-1 and TRBJ1-2; 9 bases line up with TRBD1. The CDR3 totals 12 residues. Germline V gives CDR1 DFQATT, CDR2 SNEGSKA (reference sequence). Trimming at V came to 6 bases and at J to 2 bases, leaving 1 base not matched to a gene.

This clonotype was counted a few times. The J gene is TRBJ2-7, the V gene TRBV11-2; no reliable D call. The germline CDR1 and CDR2 sequences are SGHAT and FQNNGV. The CDR3 is 15 amino acids. V dropped 2 bases and J dropped 3 bases, with 14 bases sitting between them. The CDR3 region is CASSLTHLSLYEQYF. CDR3 in DNA: TGTGCCAGCAGCTTAACCCACCTATCCCTCTACGAGCAGTACTTC.

Only a few counts were recorded for this clonotype. The chain is built from TRBV18 and TRBJ2-3; the D call may be TRBD1 or TRBD2 (5 bases each). Germline CDR1 reads KGHSH; CDR2 reads LQKENI. CDR3 length: 17 amino acids. Trimming cost V 3 bases and J 1 base, with 17 bases left between them. The CDR3 region has the DNA TGTGCCAGCTCACCGCAACCGGGACGGCCGGGCACAGATACGCAGTATTTT. As protein: CASSPQPGRPGTDTQYF.

The V call is TRBV4-1, the J call TRBJ2-7; TRBD1 matches at 9 bases. Germline loops: CDR1 MGHRA, CDR2 YSYEKL. The V and J ends lost 2 bases and 3 bases, in that order; junction bases with no gene match: 5. This CDR3 contains 15 residues. The CDR3, as DNA: TGCGCCAGCAGCCAACCAGGGGACAGGGTCTACGAGCAGTACTTC. Amino acids: CASSQPGDRVYEQYF.

In this sample, this clonotype turned up a few times. CDR3: CASSSPGQIGELFF. As DNA, the CDR3 is TGTGCCAGCTCATCGCCTGGACAGATCGGGGAGCTGTTTTTT. This chain links TRBV18 with TRBJ2-2; a possible D gene is TRBD1 (6 bases). The CDR3 has 14 residues. The V gene's germline CDR1 is KGHSH and CDR2 LQKENI. V shed 5 bases and J shed 7 bases, with 14 bases lying between them. Based on the CDR3 plus reference TRBV18 and TRBJ2-2, the full variable domain is NAGVMQNPRHLVRRRGQEARLRCSPMKGHSHVYWYRQLPEEGLKFMVYLQKENIIDESGMPKERFSAEFPKEGPSILRIQQVVRGDSAAYFCASSSPGQIGELFFGEGSRLTVL.

This clonotype was recorded a few times. This sequence joins TRBV20-1 and TRBJ2-5, with a possible D match to TRBD1 (7 bases). Trimming cost V 0 bases and J 4 bases, with 18 bases left between them. The CDR3 is 16 residues long. Germline-derived CDR1 and CDR2 are DFQATT and SNEGSKA (reference sequence). Here the CDR3 reads CSARDPWDSGGETQYF. CDR3 nucleotide sequence: TGCAGTGCTAGAGATCCTTGGGACTCAGGGGGAGAGACCCAGTACTTC.

This clonotype has a count of ten or more. The chain joins TRBV7-6 to TRBJ2-1, with TRBD2 matching 11 bases. The CDR3 consists of 17 residues. Germline values: CDR1 SGHVS, CDR2 FNYEAQ. The V and J ends lost 1 base and 5 bases, in that order; junction bases with no gene match: 7. The CDR3 sequence is CASSLEIAGGFNNEQFF. DNA for the CDR3: TGTGCCAGCAGCTTAGAGATAGCGGGGGGGTTCAACAATGAGCAGTTCTTC.

The rearrangement joins TRBV25-1 to TRBJ2-5, with D perhaps given as TRBD1 or TRBD2 (6 bases each). Germline V gives CDR1 MGHDK, CDR2 SYGVNS. The CDR3 sequence is 14 residues long. V was trimmed by 1 base and J by 5 bases, leaving 11 bases between them. The CDR3 nucleotides are TGTGCCAGCAGTGAATCAGGGGCGGGGGAGACCCAGTACTTC. As protein: CASSESGAGETQYF. The variable domain in full, completed from reference TRBV25-1 and TRBJ2-5, reads EADIYQTPRYLVIGTGKKITLECSQTMGHDKMYWYQQDPGMELHLIHYSYGVNSTEKGDLSSESTVSRIRTEHFPLTLESARPSHTSQYLCASSESGAGETQYFGPGTRLLVL.

The rearrangement links TRBV5-4 to TRBJ1-1, with no clear D. The CDR3 contains 14 residues. Trimming stripped 6 bases from V and 0 bases from J, with 12 bases between. The germline V gene encodes CDR1 SGHNT and CDR2 YYREEE (reference sequence). CDR3 amino acids: CASMRQSMNTEAFF. The CDR3 DNA reads as TGTGCCAGCATGCGGCAGAGCATGAACACTGAAGCTTTCTTT. The full variable domain, its missing parts supplied by reference TRBV5-4 and TRBJ1-1, is ETGVTQSPTHLIKTRGQQVTLRCSSQSGHNTVSWYQQALGQGPQFIFQYYREEENGRGNFPPRFSGLQFPNYSSELNVNALELDDSALYLCASMRQSMNTEAFFGQGTRLTVV.

The chain uses TRBV20-1 and TRBJ2-1; tentative D call: TRBD2 (5 bases). The germline gives CDR1 DFQATT, CDR2 SNEGSKA (reference sequence). This CDR3 region has 15 residues. CDR3 in DNA: TGCAGACACCGGGGTGAGCGGCGCTCCTACAATGAGCAGTTCTTC. Translated, it gives CRHRGERRSYNEQFF.

The genes are TRBV2 and TRBJ2-5, with TRBD2 matching over 9 bases. V lost 7 bases to trimming and J lost 2 bases; unmatched junction nucleotides: 2. CDR3 length: 13 amino acids. Germline V gene sequence: CDR1 SNHLY, CDR2 FYNNEI. The CDR3 bases are TGTGCCAGCAAGCGGGGGGAACAAGAGACCCAGTACTTC. Residues: CASKRGEQETQYF.

This chain joins TRBV6-5 and TRBJ2-1, with 9 bases aligning to TRBD2. This CDR3 contains 16 residues. Germline values: CDR1 MNHEY, CDR2 SVGAGI. V dropped 6 bases and J dropped 4; count of bases not matched to a gene: 10. Written as DNA, the CDR3 is TGTGCCAGCAGCTCACCCGGGACTAGCATTTACAATGAGCAGTTCTTC. Translated, it gives CASSSPGTSIYNEQFF.

CDR3 nucleotide sequence: TGCAGTGCCCCAGGGATCTATGGCTACACCTTC. It encodes CSAPGIYGYTF. J is TRBJ1-2 and V is TRBV20-1, with D possibly TRBD1 on 5 matching bases. The V gene's germline CDR1 is DFQATT and CDR2 SNEGSKA (reference sequence). V was cut by 6 bases and J by 4 bases, with 9 bases left in between. The CDR3 consists of 11 residues.

This CDR3 reads CAIRETGTEAFF. The CDR3 DNA follows: TGTGCCATCAGAGAGACAGGGACTGAAGCTTTCTTT. The chain is built from TRBV10-3 and TRBJ1-1; TRBD1 aligns across 7 bases. The CDR3 has 12 residues. CDR1 ENHRY and CDR2 SYGVKD come from the germline V gene. V lost 6 bases to trimming and J lost 5 bases; unmatched junction nucleotides: 3.